This passage covers 7 T cell receptor beta chains from one sample sequenced in a study of T-cell reconstitution after alpha-beta-depleted transplantation in children. A library of TCRbeta sequences, prepared with unique molecular identifiers, was generated. TCRdb redid the calling of the PCR reads with MiXCR, one entry per CDR3 protein. The sample records 600,000 to 800,000 distinct CDR3 sequences, 10% to 15% being singletons. The sample in question was PBMCs, obtained before TCRalphabeta/CD19-depleted stem cell transplant. Receptor source: a girl aged 2-10 years with congenital amegakaryocytic thrombocytopenia, due to receive a stem cell transplant.

This clonotype was seen only a few times. The rearrangement joins TRBV10-3 to TRBJ1-1; D gene uncertain. Germline CDR1 and CDR2: ENHRY and SYGVKD. Trimming cost V 5 bases and J 5 bases, with 9 bases left between them. The CDR3 covers 12 residues. The CDR3 region is CAISPTGTEAFF. CDR3 nucleotides: TGTGCCATCAGTCCGACGGGGACTGAAGCTTTCTTT.

About this clonotype: A read error may be the cause here, since a much bigger clone is one base away. The chain has TRBV10-1 and TRBJ2-7; no clear D gene. The CDR3 spans 12 residues. From germline, CDR1 is WNHNN and CDR2 SYGVQD (reference sequence). Trimming removed 6 bases at V and 8 bases at J, with 14 bases between. CDR3 coding DNA: TGCGCCAGCAGCCCTAGTCCTGGGAAGCAGTACTTC. This translates into CASSPSPGKQYF.

The CDR3: CASSLRMNTGELFF. DNA of the CDR3: TGCGCCAGCAGCTTACGGATGAACACCGGGGAGCTGTTTTTT. The genes are TRBV5-1 and TRBJ2-2; D ambiguous. The length of the CDR3 is 14 residues. V was shortened by 2 bases and J by 1 base, with 6 bases between the two germline ends. The germline gives CDR1 SGHRS, CDR2 YFSETQ.

A single count supports this clonotype. V gene TRBV28 combines with J gene TRBJ1-1; tentatively, D is TRBD1 (6 bases). This CDR3 region has 16 residues. Trimming took 7 bases from V and 4 from J, leaving 22 bases between them. In germline, CDR1 is MDHEN, CDR2 SYDVKM. The CDR3 DNA reads TGTGCCAGCATTCTTTACGCGTGGGACACTGGCACTGAAGCTTTCTTT. This codes for CASILYAWDTGTEAFF.

The chain recombines TRBV11-1 with TRBJ2-5, with 10 bases fitting TRBD2. CDR1 is SGHAT and CDR2 is FQDESV in the germline V gene (reference sequence). Unmatched junction bases numbered 17, after V lost 2 bases and J lost 5 bases. The CDR3 spans 19 residues. The DNA for the CDR3 is TGTGCCAGCAGCTTAAAAGTTGCTAGCGGGAGATGGGGGCTGGAGACCCAGTACTTC. Its protein product is CASSLKVASGRWGLETQYF.

This clonotype was observed many times. This chain joins TRBV3-1 and TRBJ2-3, with TRBD2 matching over 8 bases. The length of the CDR3 is 15 residues. Germline CDR1 reads LGHDT; CDR2 reads YNNKEL (reference sequence). V dropped 4 bases and J dropped 1; count of bases not matched to a gene: 4. DNA for the CDR3: TGTGCCAGCAGCCCGCGGGGGGTCGGCACAGATACGCAGTATTTT. Its protein is CASSPRGVGTDTQYF.

This clonotype has more than one count but fewer than ten. The chain employs TRBV20-1 and TRBJ2-3; D possibly corresponds to TRBD2 (5 bases). The CDR3 runs to 13 residues. The V end was cut by 4 bases, the J end by 0 bases, with 8 bases between. Germline loops: CDR1 DFQATT, CDR2 SNEGSKA (reference sequence). The chain's CDR3 is CSATEGSTDTQYF. The CDR3 nucleotides are TGCAGTGCTACTGAGGGTAGCACAGATACGCAGTATTTT.